What follows is one TCR beta chain and its context. In the original workflow: Reference gene primer amplification in the assay estimated nucleated cell counts. The repertoire was sequenced with immunoSEQ multiplex PCR; TCRdb's copy has only in-frame clones and lacks some. V and J calls and clone size are as listed in that table; D and trimming were resolved from the DNA. This sample has 63,000 or so clones, with around 82% found just once. V dropped 5 bases and J dropped 2; count of bases not matched to a gene: 3. This CDR3 has 13 residues. These data belong to a study of blood T cell repertoires in COVID-19. Study overall: Material from acute and convalescent COVID-19 was sourced from the United States, Italy and Spain.

Source material: peripheral blood. The TCR originated in a man aged 80 or over with active COVID-19. The V and J genes are TRBV12-3 or TRBV12-4 and TRBJ2-7; 7 nucleotides line up with TRBD1. The CDR3 is CASSRDSTYEQYF. In DNA form, the CDR3 reads TGTGCCAGCAGTCGGGACAGTACCTACGAGCAGTACTTC.